Presented here are 8 T cell receptor beta chains from one specimen sequenced in a study of T cell clusters in autoimmune cytopenias. TRB amplification used 250 ng of peripheral blood genomic DNA. One tube held mixed TRB-A and TRB-B primer pools for touch-down PCR. TCRdb reanalyzed the multiplex PCR reads and collapses them to one entry per CDR3 protein, without DNA. The repertoire shows roughly 10,000 distinct CDR3 sequences; the top ten hold less than 5.5%. The data were also submitted as part of a second study, on T cell repertoires in aging, cancer and after chemotherapy.

The sequenced sample was peripheral blood. The source of these receptors is a human donor in good health.

The chain recombines TRBV19 with TRBJ2-1; TCRdb outputs TRBD2, but without DNA this stays unchecked. Germline V gene data show CDR1 as LNHDA and CDR2 as SQIVND (reference sequence). The CDR3 consists of 18 residues. CDR3 residues: CASSIGLAGGSISNEQFF.

Its frequency marks this clonotype as medium-sized (0.01 to 0.1%). This rearrangement joins TRBV6-1 to TRBJ2-3; TCRdb reports TRBD2, a call that lacks DNA to check it against. The CDR3 is 15 amino acids. Germline V CDR1 and CDR2: MNHNS, SASEGT. The CDR3 sequence: CASSDRQGRTDTQYF.

The gene calls are TRBV20-1 and TRBJ1-5; lacking DNA, the TRBD1 call made by TCRdb goes unchecked. Germline V gives CDR1 DFQATT, CDR2 SNEGSKA (reference sequence). CDR3 size: 20 residues. The CDR3 sequence is CSASGGWPPSPFDSNQPQHF.

The chain is built from TRBV5-1 and TRBJ2-2; TCRdb reports TRBD1, a call that lacks DNA to check it against. Germline V gene lookup returns CDR1 SGHRS and CDR2 YFSETQ. CDR3 length equals 13 residues. CDR3 sequence: CASSVEGAGELFF.

The chain links TRBV10-1 to TRBJ1-2. Germline V gives CDR1 WNHNN, CDR2 SYGVQD (reference sequence). The CDR3 contains 12 residues. The CDR3 spells CASKSSRYGYTF.

This clonotype is called large based on its frequency. The chain links TRBV18 to TRBJ2-1. Per the germline V gene, CDR1 is KGHSH and CDR2 is LQKENI. CDR3 size: 13 residues. The CDR3: CASSSESYNEQFF.

The chain is built from TRBV20-1 and TRBJ2-3; lacking DNA, the TRBD2 call made by TCRdb goes unchecked. CDR1 and CDR2 from the germline V gene are DFQATT and SNEGSKA (reference sequence). This CDR3 has 13 residues. The CDR3 is CSARRGGADTQYF.

The chain employs TRBV7-6 and TRBJ1-5; there is no DNA to check the TCRdb D call of TRBD1. Germline V CDR1 and CDR2: SGHVS, FNYEAQ. CDR3 length: 15 amino acids. This chain's CDR3 is CASSPGTTSESPQHF.